Following are 16 T cell receptor beta chains from one sample sequenced in a study of T cells in women clearing cervical HPV infection. Some clones are missing from TCRdb's copy, which holds only in-frame ones; the method was immunoSEQ multiplex PCR. The clone table shows about 46,000 clones, with the ten largest holding 35%. The sequenced sample consisted of blood buffy coat. The receptors shown here come from a woman between 18 and 75 years old with a cervical HPV16 infection that either progressed to CIN3+ or cleared (not recorded which).

Comment on this clone: The sequence runs out 3 residues before the end of the CDR3; the remainder is reconstructed from the germline J gene. V gene TRBV23-1 combines with J gene TRBJ2-3, with D perhaps TRBD1 (5 bases). Being an ORF, TRBV23-1 has a function that is uncertain. This CDR3 comprises 17 residues. The sequenced part of the CDR3 DNA is TGCGCCAGCAGTCAATGGGGCAGTTGGTCTCCTAATCAGCCG. It encodes CASSQWGSWSPNQP. The entire CDR3 protein reads CASSQWGSWSPNQPQYF.

As regards this clone: The read finishes 3 residues shy of the CDR3 end, and the germline J gene is used to complete it. The chain has TRBV19 and TRBJ1-5; D perhaps matches TRBD1 (6 bases). V shed 2 bases and J shed 5 bases, with 13 bases lying between them. The CDR3 consists of 15 residues. Germline V lookup: CDR1 LNHDA, CDR2 SQIVND (reference sequence). The sequenced part of the CDR3 DNA is TGTGCCAGTAGTATACCTAGGGGGGGCCATCAGCCC. Translating gives CASSIPRGGHQP. The CDR3 as a whole reads CASSIPRGGHQPQHF. The full variable domain, in which reference TRBV19 and TRBJ1-5 provide the parts outside the CDR3, is DGGITQSPKYLFRKEGQNVTLSCEQNLNHDAMYWYRQDPGQGLRLIYYSQIVNDFQKGDIAEGYSVSREKKESFPLTVTSAQKNPTAFYLCASSIPRGGHQPQHFGDGTRLSIL.

As regards this clone: The read finishes 3 residues shy of the CDR3 end, and the germline J gene is used to complete it. The gene calls are TRBV7-2 and TRBJ2-1; 9 positions agree with TRBD2. The CDR3 has 15 amino acids. In germline, CDR1 is SGHTA, CDR2 FQGNSA. The V and J ends lost 5 bases and 7 bases, in that order; junction bases with no gene match: 9. The CDR3 bases that were read are TGTGCCAGCAGCCATATGCGGGAGGGGGGGAATGAG. It specifies CASSHMREGGNE. The whole CDR3 sequence reads CASSHMREGGNEQFF.

With regard to this clone: The CDR3 is cut off 3 residues early in the read; its end comes from the germline J gene. V usage is TRBV6-4 and J usage is TRBJ2-4; 9 positions match TRBD1. V gave up 9 bases and J gave up 6 bases; unmatched junction bases: 6. This CDR3 spans 13 amino acids. In germline, CDR1 is MRHNA, CDR2 SNTAGT. The CDR3 loop is CASSPGQGNIQYF. The covered CDR3 bases are TGTGCCAGTTCACCGGGACAGGGAAACATT.

Turning to this clone: Read data end 3 residues before the CDR3 end; the end is taken from the germline J gene. V usage is TRBV6-2 or TRBV6-3 and J usage is TRBJ2-3; TRBD2 is a possible D gene (6 bases). The CDR3 has 15 residues. The V gene's germline CDR1 is MNHEY and CDR2 SVGEGT. The CDR3: CASSYSGTPQETQYF. The sequenced part of the CDR3 DNA is TGTGCCAGCAGTTACTCCGGGACTCCCCAAGAGACG.

With regard to this clone: With the read ending 3 residues before the CDR3 end, the germline J gene is used to fill in that end. This chain joins TRBV18 and TRBJ2-1; TRBD2 agrees at 10 bases. This CDR3 spans 13 amino acids. The ends lost 9 bases at V and 3 bases at J; junction bases unmatched: 2. The germline gives CDR1 KGHSH, CDR2 LQKENI. The CDR3 loop is CASWTSGYNEQFF. Incomplete CDR3 DNA: TGTGCCAGTTGGACTAGCGGCTACAATGAG.

In the case of this clone: The missing CDR3 end, 3 residues past where the read stops, is filled in from the germline J gene. The chain joins TRBV5-1 to TRBJ2-3; weak D call: TRBD1 (6 bases). This CDR3 region has 15 residues. Germline assignment: CDR1 SGHRS and CDR2 YFSETQ. Deletions cut 4 bases from V and 0 bases from J, with 12 bases between. The CDR3 DNA, read in part, is TGCGCCAGCAGCCCGGGACACCCAAGCACAGATACG. Translating gives CASSPGHPSTDT. The entire CDR3 protein is CASSPGHPSTDTQYF.

A note on this clone: The missing CDR3 end, 3 residues past where the read stops, is filled in from the germline J gene. The rearrangement links TRBV10-3 to TRBJ2-3, with D unclear. This CDR3 is 17 amino acids long. V was pared by 4 bases and J by 0 bases, with 17 bases between. The germline CDR1 and CDR2 sequences are ENHRY and SYGVKD. This CDR3 reads CAISVRSVPSSTDTQYF. CDR3 DNA, as far as it was read: TGTGCCATCAGTGTGAGGAGCGTCCCATCTAGCACAGATACG.

Worth noting for this clone: Read data end 3 residues before the CDR3 end; the end is taken from the germline J gene. V and J are TRBV19 and TRBJ2-1, with D maybe TRBD1 (6 bases). Germline lookup yields CDR1 LNHDA and CDR2 SQIVND (reference sequence). The V end was cut by 1 base, the J end by 3 bases, with 10 bases between. The CDR3 sequence is 15 residues long. This CDR3 is CASSIAGEIYNEQFF. The CDR3 DNA, read in part, is TGTGCCAGTAGTATAGCAGGGGAGATCTACAATGAG.

A remark on this clone: The read finishes 3 residues shy of the CDR3 end, and the germline J gene is used to complete it. The chain uses TRBV11-2 and TRBJ2-2; 13 bases align to TRBD2. After removal of 8 bases from V and 8 bases from J, the junction contained 8 bases not matched to a gene. Germline values: CDR1 SGHAT, CDR2 FQNNGV. The CDR3 runs 15 residues. Here the CDR3 reads CASAPTSGGPGELFF. The CDR3 DNA, read in part, is TGTGCCAGCGCGCCGACTAGCGGGGGGCCAGGGGAG.

As regards this clone: The read terminates 3 residues before the CDR3 end, so the remaining end is supplied by the germline J gene. J is TRBJ1-1 and V is TRBV13; 12 bases are a match to TRBD1. Trimming removed 3 bases from V and 3 bases from J; junction bases left unmatched: 17. The CDR3 runs to 20 residues. Germline assignment: CDR1 PRHDT and CDR2 FYEKMQ (reference sequence). Partial CDR3 DNA: TGTGCCAGCAGCTTCAACCCCGACGGGACAGGGGGCAGGTACGACACTGAA. As protein: CASSFNPDGTGGRYDTE. The entire CDR3 sequence reads CASSFNPDGTGGRYDTEAFF. The complete variable domain, with remaining parts taken from reference TRBV13 and TRBJ1-1, reads AAGVIQSPRHLIKEKRETATLKCYPIPRHDTVYWYQQGPGQDPQFLISFYEKMQSDKGSIPDRFSAQQFSDYHSELNMSSLELGDSALYFCASSFNPDGTGGRYDTEAFFGQGTRLTVV.

Note on this clone: The read ends 3 residues before the CDR3 terminus; that terminus is restored from the germline J gene. This chain uses TRBV5-6 with TRBJ1-4; a weak D match, TRBD1 (6 bases). V was pared by 3 bases and J by 7 bases, with 13 bases between. The length of the CDR3 is 14 residues. Germline CDR1 and CDR2: SGHDT and YYEEEE. This chain's CDR3 is CASSSGVLSEKLFF. The DNA read from the CDR3 is TGTGCCAGCAGCTCAGGGGTGTTGAGTGAAAAA. Drawing the rest from reference TRBV5-6 and TRBJ1-4, the complete variable domain is DAGVTQSPTHLIKTRGQQVTLRCSPKSGHDTVSWYQQALGQGPQFIFQYYEEEERQRGNFPDRFSGHQFPNYSSELNVNALLLGDSALYLCASSSGVLSEKLFFGSGTQLSVL.

Concerning this clone itself: The read stops 3 residues short of the end of the CDR3; the missing end is completed from the germline J gene. The chain combines TRBV20-1 with TRBJ2-1; 7 bases align to TRBD2. J lost 8 bases, V lost 5 bases, and 3 bases had no gene match. Looked up from germline, CDR1 is DFQATT and CDR2 is SNEGSKA (reference sequence). The CDR3 contains 11 residues. Partial CDR3 DNA: TGCAGTGCTCCAAGCGGGGATGAG. The encoded protein is CSAPSGDE. The full-length CDR3 reads as CSAPSGDEQFF.

In regard to this clone: The sequenced fragment ends 3 residues before the CDR3 boundary, so the rest is inferred from the germline J gene. This rearrangement joins TRBV7-9 to TRBJ2-7; 10 nucleotides agree with TRBD2. The CDR3 is 14 amino acids. V lost 2 bases to trimming and J lost 6 bases; unmatched junction nucleotides: 4. From germline, CDR1 is SEHNR and CDR2 FQNEAQ (reference sequence). Partial CDR3 DNA: TGTGCCAGCAGCTTACTAGCGGGAGTAGGCGAG. Translated: CASSLLAGVGE. The CDR3 reads in full as CASSLLAGVGEQYF.

Comment on this clone: Read sequence stops 3 residues before the CDR3 end, and the germline J gene provides the missing end. This chain connects TRBV7-9 to TRBJ2-1; 8 nucleotides line up with TRBD1. From germline, CDR1 is SEHNR and CDR2 FQNEAQ (reference sequence). CDR3 length equals 14 residues. The V gene end was trimmed by 3 bases and the J gene end by 7 bases; junction bases not matched to a gene: 5. CDR3 sequence reads: CASSFGTGRNEQFF. The covered CDR3 bases are TGTGCCAGCAGCTTCGGGACAGGTAGGAATGAG. The complete variable domain, with remaining parts taken from reference TRBV7-9 and TRBJ2-1, reads DTGVSQNPRHKITKRGQNVTFRCDPISEHNRLYWYRQTLGQGPEFLTYFQNEAQLEKSRLLSDRFSAERPKGSFSTLEIQRTEQGDSAMYLCASSFGTGRNEQFFGPGTRLTVL.

A word on this clone: The read gets to within 3 residues of the CDR3 end, and the germline J gene fills in the rest. The gene calls are TRBV5-6 and TRBJ2-3; 12 positions agree with TRBD1. V trimming: 3 bases; J trimming: 4 bases; junction bases outside the gene matches: 3. Germline V gene data show CDR1 as SGHDT and CDR2 as YYEEEE. The CDR3 covers 15 residues. The sequenced part of the CDR3 DNA is TGTGCCAGCAGCTCCGGGACAGGGGGCCCAGATACG. Amino acids: CASSSGTGGPDT. The CDR3 in its entirety is CASSSGTGGPDTQYF.